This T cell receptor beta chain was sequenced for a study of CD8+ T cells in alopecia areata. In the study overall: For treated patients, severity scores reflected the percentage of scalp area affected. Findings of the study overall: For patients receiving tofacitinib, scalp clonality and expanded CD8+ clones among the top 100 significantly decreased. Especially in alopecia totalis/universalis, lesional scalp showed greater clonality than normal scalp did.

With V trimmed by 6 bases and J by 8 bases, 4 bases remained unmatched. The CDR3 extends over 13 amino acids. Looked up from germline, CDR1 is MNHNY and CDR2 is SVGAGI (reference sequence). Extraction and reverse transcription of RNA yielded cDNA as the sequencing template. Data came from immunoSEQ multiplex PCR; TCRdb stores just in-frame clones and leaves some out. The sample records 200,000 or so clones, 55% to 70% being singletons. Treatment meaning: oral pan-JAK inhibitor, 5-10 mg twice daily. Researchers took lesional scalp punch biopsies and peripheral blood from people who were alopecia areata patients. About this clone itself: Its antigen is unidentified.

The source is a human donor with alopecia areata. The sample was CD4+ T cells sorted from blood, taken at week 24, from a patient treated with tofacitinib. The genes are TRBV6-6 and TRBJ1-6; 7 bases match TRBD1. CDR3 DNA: TGTGCCAGCAGAGACAGGGTGGATTCACCCCTCCACTTT. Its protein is CASRDRVDSPLHF.